This TCR beta chain was documented in a study of Ad26.COV2.S vaccination and SARS-CoV-2 variants. The treatment denotes: 15 to 20 received Ad26.COV2.S at low or high dose, single or two shots; roughly five received placebo; per-sample allocation not given. Collection of the samples took place on day 63 after the first injection of vaccine or placebo. Method: immunoSEQ multiplex PCR; TCRdb's copy keeps in-frame clones and lacks some. The sample has about 400,000 clones; about four fifths are singletons. Study-wide findings and caveats: Spike-specific TCR breadth ran higher among vaccine recipients than placebo recipients.

Trimming left V 2 bases short and J 4 bases short, with 15 bases between. The CDR3 totals 16 residues. Germline values: CDR1 SGHRS, CDR2 YFSETQ. As to this clone: The antigen remains undetermined.

The source of this sequence is a person aged 18-60 years who received the Ad26.COV2.S COVID-19 vaccine or a placebo. The material was peripheral blood, obtained in a trial of Ad26.COV2.S vaccine versus placebo. The rearrangement joins TRBV5-1 to TRBJ2-2; D is unclear. The CDR3 nucleotides read TGCGCCAGCAGCTTAGGTGACGGGTTAGGCACCGGGGAGCTGTTTTTT. It codes for CASSLGDGLGTGELFF. The whole variable domain, filled in from reference TRBV5-1 and TRBJ2-2, reads KAGVTQTPRYLIKTRGQQVTLSCSPISGHRSVSWYQQTPGQGLQFLFEYFSETQRNKGNFPGRFSGRQFSNSRSEMNVSTLELGDSALYLCASSLGDGLGTGELFFGEGSRLTVL.